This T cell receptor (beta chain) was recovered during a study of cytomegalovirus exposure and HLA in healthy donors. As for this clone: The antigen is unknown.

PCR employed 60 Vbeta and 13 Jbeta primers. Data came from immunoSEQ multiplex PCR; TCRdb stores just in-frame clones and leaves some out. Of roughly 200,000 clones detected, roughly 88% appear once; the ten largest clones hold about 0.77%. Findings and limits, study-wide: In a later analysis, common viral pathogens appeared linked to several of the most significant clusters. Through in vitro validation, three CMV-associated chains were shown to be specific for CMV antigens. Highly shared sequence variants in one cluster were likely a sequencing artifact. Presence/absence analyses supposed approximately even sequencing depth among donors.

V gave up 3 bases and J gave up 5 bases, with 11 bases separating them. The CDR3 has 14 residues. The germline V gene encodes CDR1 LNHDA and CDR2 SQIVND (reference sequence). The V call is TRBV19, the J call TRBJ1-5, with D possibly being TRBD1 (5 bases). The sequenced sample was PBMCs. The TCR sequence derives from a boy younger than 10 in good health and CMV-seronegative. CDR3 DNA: TGTGCCAGTAGTATGGTTCGGGGGTATCAGCCCCAGCATTTT. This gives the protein CASSMVRGYQPQHF.